The 16 T cell receptor beta chains given below trace back to one sample, sequenced in a study of blood T cells in healthy people across ages. The use of a sample-barcoded 5' primer and a J-beta primer mix characterized a second PCR of about 7 to 12 cycles. In TCRdb, the 5' RACE reads were re-called with MiXCR into one record per CDR3 protein. The table records 730,000 or so distinct CDR3 sequences, approximately 40% of them present only once. Sequenced: blood. The receptor source for this set is an elderly man in good health.

This chain joins TRBV24-1 and TRBJ2-7, with a possible D match to TRBD2 (5 bases). This CDR3 has 12 residues. In germline, CDR1 is KGHDR, CDR2 SFDVKD. Trimming removed 7 bases at V and 7 bases at J, with 13 bases between. The CDR3 DNA reads TGTGCCACCAGGGAGGTCAGCAATGAGCAGTACTTC. This translates into CATREVSNEQYF.

V usage is TRBV7-2 and J usage is TRBJ2-3; 9 nucleotides agree with TRBD1. The CDR3 has 18 amino acids. V was clipped by 4 bases and J by 1 base; unmatched bases: 12. Looked up from germline, CDR1 is SGHTA and CDR2 is FQGNSA. The CDR3 here is CASSSPIRQGGGTDTQYF. CDR3 DNA sequence: TGTGCCAGCAGCTCCCCTATTCGACAGGGGGGGGGCACAGATACGCAGTATTTT. Based on the CDR3 plus reference TRBV7-2 and TRBJ2-3, the full variable domain is GAGVSQSPSNKVTEKGKDVELRCDPISGHTALYWYRQSLGQGLEFLIYFQGNSAPDKSGLPSDRFSAERTGGSVSTLTIQRTQQEDSAVYLCASSSPIRQGGGTDTQYFGPGTRLTVL.

This clonotype showed up just a few times. This rearrangement joins TRBV20-1 to TRBJ2-1; 8 bases are shared with TRBD1. Looked up from germline, CDR1 is DFQATT and CDR2 is SNEGSKA (reference sequence). The CDR3 sequence is 15 residues long. Losses at the gene ends were 6 bases for V and 3 bases for J; bases not matched to a gene: 10. The CDR3 is CSAVHRGMGYNEQFF. The DNA for the CDR3 is TGCAGTGCCGTTCACAGGGGGATGGGCTACAATGAGCAGTTCTTC.

This clonotype has only a few counts. The J gene is TRBJ2-3, the V gene TRBV20-1; TRBD2 matches at 8 bases. Germline CDR1 DFQATT, CDR2 SNEGSKA (reference sequence). The CDR3 has 16 amino acids. V shed 6 bases, J shed 1 base, and the junction held 12 bases outside the gene matches. Here the CDR3 reads CSASPGGGIGTDTQYF. CDR3 sequence (DNA): TGCAGTGCCTCCCCGGGAGGGGGAATTGGCACAGATACGCAGTATTTT.

The chain employs TRBV6-2 or TRBV6-3 and TRBJ2-1, with a weak D call TRBD2 (6 bases). Trimming took off 1 base at V and 9 bases at J, with 19 bases between the two ends. Germline V gives CDR1 MNHEY, CDR2 SVGEGT. The CDR3 has 16 amino acids. CDR3 sequence (DNA): TGTGCCAGCAGTTACTTTCGCGGGACGGCCGGGGGTGAGCAGTTCTTC. It specifies CASSYFRGTAGGEQFF.

V gene TRBV2 combines with J gene TRBJ2-1; D gene unclear. The CDR3 is 13 amino acids. Between the trimmed V and J ends, which lost 7 bases and 7 bases, there was a span of 14 bases. The germline V gene encodes CDR1 SNHLY and CDR2 FYNNEI. The CDR3 loop is CASMAVLPNEQFF. CDR3 bases: TGTGCCAGCATGGCCGTCTTGCCTAATGAGCAGTTCTTC.

This clonotype came up a few times. V is TRBV25-1 and J is TRBJ2-5; no firm D call. The V end was cut by 10 bases, the J end by 2 bases, with 11 bases between. CDR3 length equals 12 residues. Per germline, CDR1 MGHDK and CDR2 SYGVNS. The CDR3: CATAIAQETQYF. The CDR3 DNA reads TGTGCCACGGCGATCGCACAAGAGACCCAGTACTTC.

This rearrangement joins TRBV12-5 to TRBJ1-2; 7 bases line up with TRBD1. This CDR3 contains 16 residues. V shed 6 bases and J 1 base; nucleotides not matched to a gene: 11. CDR1 LGHNT and CDR2 FRNRAP come from the germline V gene. Written as DNA, the CDR3 is TGTGCTAGTGGCCTGCCTGAACGGGACAGTAACTATGGCTACACCTTC. Translating gives CASGLPERDSNYGYTF.

The V and J genes are TRBV12-3 or TRBV12-4 and TRBJ1-2; the match to TRBD1 covers 11 bases. This CDR3 has 14 amino acids. V lost 5 bases, J lost 7 bases, and 6 bases stayed unmatched. The CDR3 coding sequence is TGTGCCAGCAGTACGGGACAGGGGGGTTTTGGCTACACCTTC. It codes for CASSTGQGGFGYTF.

This clonotype has only a few counts. This rearrangement joins TRBV7-9 to TRBJ2-3; weak D call: TRBD2 (7 bases). V shed 5 bases and J shed 6 bases, with 21 bases lying between them. The CDR3 totals 16 residues. CDR1 and CDR2 (germline): SEHNR, FQNEAQ (reference sequence). The CDR3 reads CASSPTLSGGGDTQYF. CDR3 DNA sequence: TGTGCCAGCAGCCCAACTCTCTCGGGGGGCGGGGATACGCAGTATTTT.

The chain carries TRBV6-5 and TRBJ2-4; the D is unclear. Germline-derived CDR1 and CDR2 are MNHEY and SVGAGI. V was cut by 4 bases and J by 0 bases, with 16 bases left in between. The CDR3 runs to 17 residues. The CDR3 sequence: CASSCSNPTLAKNIQYF. The CDR3 nucleotides are TGTGCCAGCAGTTGCTCGAACCCGACTCTAGCCAAAAACATTCAGTACTTC.

The chain has TRBV20-1 and TRBJ2-5, with 7 bases that match TRBD2. The V and J ends lost 4 bases and 11 bases, in that order; junction bases with no gene match: 16. This CDR3 comprises 14 residues. Looked up from germline, CDR1 is DFQATT and CDR2 is SNEGSKA (reference sequence). CDR3 coding DNA: TGCAGTGCTATAAGAAGGTCGGGAGGCGTTGAGCAGTACTTC. The encoded protein is CSAIRRSGGVEQYF.

A remark on this clonotype: At one end the junction does not follow the germline gene, possibly because of a read error. V is TRBV13 and J is TRBJ2-4; 7 bases align to TRBD2. TRBJ2-7 explains the end of the DNA better; the J call may be wrong. Germline assignment: CDR1 PRHDT and CDR2 FYEKMQ (reference sequence). The CDR3 is 15 residues long. CDR3 bases: TGTGCCGGCAGCTTAGGTAGCGGGCCTTTCTACGAGCAGTACTTC. It specifies CAGSLGSGPFYEQYF.

V usage is TRBV6-1 and J usage is TRBJ2-1; 9 bases line up with TRBD2. Germline loops: CDR1 MNHNS, CDR2 SASEGT. This CDR3 has 14 amino acids. The DNA of the CDR3 is TGTGTTTCGAGGCGGGGGGGTATAGAAGTCGAGCAGTTCTTC. This gives the protein CVSRRGGIEVEQFF.

The table lists this clonotype with many counts. The rearrangement links TRBV7-6 to TRBJ2-1, with 10 positions matching TRBD2. Germline lookup yields CDR1 SGHVS and CDR2 FNYEAQ. The junction had 6 bases not matched to a gene; V was cut back by 5 bases and J by 2 bases. This CDR3 comprises 16 residues. The DNA for the CDR3 is TGTGCCAGCAGCCCCCGAGCGGGAGGGACCTACAATGAGCAGTTCTTC. It translates to CASSPRAGGTYNEQFF.

Points on this clonotype: Compared with germline, one end of the junction differs, possibly owing to a read error. J is TRBJ2-7 and V is TRBV7-6; 9 nucleotides match TRBD1. Near its end, the DNA agrees better with TRBJ2-4, so the J call may be wrong. The CDR3 runs 14 residues. CDR1 and CDR2 from the germline V gene are SGHVS and FNYEAQ. CDR3 coding DNA: TGTACCAGCAGCTTGGGACAGGGAAAAGCCATTCAGTACTTC. The encoded protein is CTSSLGQGKAIQYF.